What follows are 26 T cell receptor beta chains derived from one specimen sequenced in a study of cytotoxic CD8 clonotypes in ibrutinib-treated CLL. The repertoire was sequenced with immunoSEQ multiplex PCR; TCRdb's copy has only in-frame clones and lacks some. In the table there are about 130,000 clones, 70% to 80% of which are singletons. Material: PBMCs, obtained after 12 months of ibrutinib treatment. These receptors all stem from a human donor with chronic lymphocytic leukemia.

The chain recombines TRBV4-2 with TRBJ2-4; a weak D match, TRBD2 (5 bases). V was trimmed by 5 bases and J by 1 base, leaving 15 bases between them. The CDR3 covers 16 residues. CDR1 is LGHNA and CDR2 is YNFKEQ in the germline V gene. Here the CDR3 DNA reads TGTGCCAGCAGCGTTACTAGAAGGTCGGCCAAAAACATTCAGTACTTC. It codes for CASSVTRRSAKNIQYF.

CDR3 sequence (DNA): TGTGCCAGCAGCTTAGGTTCGACTAGCGGCAACACAGATACGCAGTATTTT. Translating it yields CASSLGSTSGNTDTQYF. V gene TRBV11-3 combines with J gene TRBJ2-3, with 9 positions matching TRBD2. Per germline, CDR1 SGHNT and CDR2 YENEEA. V was clipped by 1 base and J by 2 bases; unmatched bases: 7. This CDR3 is 17 amino acids long.

J is TRBJ1-2 and V is TRBV21-1; the D segment call TRBD1 is taken from the table without a DNA check. TRBV21-1 is labeled a pseudogene. The CDR3 runs 15 residues. CDR3 sequence reads: CASSKALQQCYGYTF. The CDR3 region has the DNA TGTGCCAGCAGCAAAGCGCTGCAACAGTGCTATGGCTACACCTTC.

The chain has TRBV29-1 and TRBJ2-1; D possibly corresponds to TRBD1 (5 bases). Germline V gene data show CDR1 as SQVTM and CDR2 as ANQGSEA. The CDR3 loop spans 17 amino acids. The ends were cut back, 0 bases at V and 2 bases at J, with 17 bases in the middle. CDR3 coding DNA: TGCAGCGTTGAAGACAGGGTGGAGTCGCCCCCCTACAATGAGCAGTTCTTC. Protein product: CSVEDRVESPPYNEQFF.

The rearrangement joins TRBV28 to TRBJ1-1, with TRBD1 identical over 9 bases. The germline gives CDR1 MDHEN, CDR2 SYDVKM. The trim removed 5 bases at V and 5 bases at J, leaving 12 bases unmatched. The CDR3 has 16 residues. The CDR3 region has the DNA TGTGCCAGCAGTACCCCAAACAGGGGGCGAGGGACTGAAGCTTTCTTT. It codes for CASSTPNRGRGTEAFF.

This chain uses TRBV6-5 with TRBJ1-1; D is undetermined. The germline CDR1 and CDR2 sequences are MNHEY and SVGAGI. Trimming took off 5 bases at V and 1 base at J, with 8 bases between the two ends. The CDR3 contains 13 residues. The CDR3 bases are TGTGCCAGCAGTATTACGGCGAACACTGAAGCTTTCTTT. Protein: CASSITANTEAFF.

The chain links TRBV10-3 to TRBJ1-1; possibly TRBD1 for D (6 bases). V lost 4 bases and J 5 bases, leaving 17 bases between the germline ends. Germline loops: CDR1 ENHRY, CDR2 SYGVKD. The CDR3 covers 15 residues. CDR3 amino acids: CAISGTQGRGTEAFF. CDR3 nucleotides: TGTGCCATCAGTGGAACACAGGGAAGGGGGACTGAAGCTTTCTTT.

This clone has just a few counts. As DNA, the CDR3 is TGCGCCAGCAGCGGACAGGGAAACTATGGCTACACCTTC. It yields the protein CASSGQGNYGYTF. The chain has TRBV5-1 and TRBJ1-2; 8 bases agree with TRBD1. The CDR3 extends over 13 amino acids. Germline CDR1 SGHRS, CDR2 YFSETQ. V trimming: 4 bases; J trimming: 2 bases; junction bases outside the gene matches: 1. The whole variable domain, filled in from reference TRBV5-1 and TRBJ1-2, reads KAGVTQTPRYLIKTRGQQVTLSCSPISGHRSVSWYQQTPGQGLQFLFEYFSETQRNKGNFPGRFSGRQFSNSRSEMNVSTLELGDSALYLCASSGQGNYGYTFGSGTRLTVV.

The table lists this clone with a few counts. The CDR3, as DNA: TGTGCTAGTGGATCAAAACTAGCGGGAGGGCCTGACGAGCAGTACTTC. Translated: CASGSKLAGGPDEQYF. V and J are TRBV12-5 and TRBJ2-7; 13 positions agree with TRBD2. The junction had 10 bases not matched to a gene; V was cut back by 6 bases and J by 5 bases. This CDR3 region has 16 residues. Per germline, CDR1 LGHNT and CDR2 FRNRAP. Supplemented by reference TRBV12-5 and TRBJ2-7, the full variable domain reads DARVTQTPRHKVTEMGQEVTMRCQPILGHNTVFWYRQTMMQGLELLAYFRNRAPLDDSGMPKDRFSAEMPDATLATLKIQPSEPRDSAVYFCASGSKLAGGPDEQYFGPGTRLTVT.

This chain uses TRBV28 with TRBJ2-1; TRBD2 matches 8 bases. Germline CDR1 reads MDHEN; CDR2 reads SYDVKM. CDR3 length equals 17 residues. The V gene end was trimmed by 6 bases and the J gene end by 0 bases; junction bases not matched to a gene: 10. CDR3 residues: CASRRLLAETSYNEQFF. The CDR3 DNA reads as TGTGCCAGCAGACGCCTACTAGCGGAAACCTCCTACAATGAGCAGTTCTTC.

The V call is TRBV7-9, the J call TRBJ2-3, with D hard to call. The CDR3 extends over 12 amino acids. V shed 3 bases and J shed 4 bases, with 5 bases lying between them. Germline lookup yields CDR1 SEHNR and CDR2 FQNEAQ (reference sequence). The DNA of the CDR3 is TGTGCCAGCAGCTTTGGTGCAGATACGCAGTATTTT. Protein product: CASSFGADTQYF. The complete variable domain, with remaining parts taken from reference TRBV7-9 and TRBJ2-3, reads DTGVSQNPRHKITKRGQNVTFRCDPISEHNRLYWYRQTLGQGPEFLTYFQNEAQLEKSRLLSDRFSAERPKGSFSTLEIQRTEQGDSAMYLCASSFGADTQYFGPGTRLTVL.

The chain employs TRBV30 and TRBJ1-2; D call uncertain. CDR1 and CDR2 from the germline V gene are GTSNPN and SVGIG (reference sequence). V lost 0 bases, J lost 2 bases, and 13 bases lay in between. This CDR3 region has 15 residues. The CDR3 is CAWSVGRQANYGYTF. CDR3 coding DNA: TGTGCCTGGAGTGTAGGGCGGCAGGCAAACTATGGCTACACCTTC.

The rearrangement uses TRBV19 and TRBJ2-5, with 8 bases aligning to TRBD1. Trimming took 4 bases from V and 1 from J; bases not matched to a gene: 2. This CDR3 comprises 14 residues. Germline CDR1 reads LNHDA; CDR2 reads SQIVND (reference sequence). The CDR3 reads CASSRGQAQETQYF. DNA for the CDR3: TGTGCCAGTAGTAGGGGACAGGCCCAAGAGACCCAGTACTTC. Supplemented by reference TRBV19 and TRBJ2-5, the full variable domain reads DGGITQSPKYLFRKEGQNVTLSCEQNLNHDAMYWYRQDPGQGLRLIYYSQIVNDFQKGDIAEGYSVSREKKESFPLTVTSAQKNPTAFYLCASSRGQAQETQYFGPGTRLLVL.

The chain couples TRBV19 to TRBJ2-3; no firm D call. The CDR3 is made up of 15 amino acids. The V end was cut by 2 bases, the J end by 0 bases, with 9 bases between. Germline CDR1 and CDR2: LNHDA and SQIVND (reference sequence). The CDR3 reads CASSIPRASTDTQYF. The CDR3 DNA follows: TGTGCCAGTAGTATACCCCGGGCTAGCACAGATACGCAGTATTTT.

The sample holds one count of this clone. The chain recombines TRBV28 with TRBJ1-1; maybe TRBD1 (6 bases). V was shortened by 5 bases and J by 3 bases, with 10 bases between the two germline ends. There are 13 residues in the CDR3. Germline CDR1 and CDR2: MDHEN and SYDVKM. CDR3 loop: CASSEGGDTEAFF. The CDR3 DNA sequence: TGTGCCAGCAGTGAGGGGGGGGACACTGAAGCTTTCTTT.

The rearrangement uses TRBV7-2 and TRBJ1-2, with a possible D match to TRBD1 (5 bases). The CDR3 consists of 14 residues. Per germline, CDR1 SGHTA and CDR2 FQGNSA. The V and J ends lost 1 base and 4 bases respectively, with 10 bases between them. The CDR3 DNA reads TGTGCCAGCAGCTTAGACACAAGGGGCTATGGCTACACCTTC. It specifies CASSLDTRGYGYTF.

V and J are TRBV7-9 and TRBJ2-5; D might be TRBD1 or TRBD2, each matching 6 bases. The CDR3 consists of 18 residues. V was pared by 4 bases and J by 5 bases, with 26 bases between. From germline, CDR1 is SEHNR and CDR2 FQNEAQ (reference sequence). For the CDR3, the DNA is TGTGCCAGCAGCTCCGGGTTCCTCCTGGGTAGAGGGGGGGAGACCCAGTACTTC. Its translation: CASSSGFLLGRGGETQYF.

The V gene is TRBV5-4, the J gene TRBJ2-5, with 11 bases lining up with TRBD2. Trimming at V came to 4 bases and at J to 8 bases, leaving 10 bases not matched to a gene. Looked up from germline, CDR1 is SGHNT and CDR2 is YYREEE (reference sequence). This CDR3 comprises 15 residues. The CDR3 coding sequence is TGTGCCAGCAGCCTGGATGGGACTAGCGGTCGTACCCAGTACTTC. Translated, it gives CASSLDGTSGRTQYF.

The chain uses TRBV5-1 and TRBJ2-3; D might be TRBD1 (6 bases). This CDR3 contains 14 residues. Germline CDR1 reads SGHRS; CDR2 reads YFSETQ. The V end was cut by 5 bases, the J end by 5 bases, with 15 bases between. DNA of the CDR3: TGCGCCAGCAGTGACCAGGGGCATGTAGATACGCAGTATTTT. It translates to CASSDQGHVDTQYF.

The V gene is TRBV20-1, the J gene TRBJ2-1, with D uncertain. The CDR3 contains 11 residues. Per germline, CDR1 DFQATT and CDR2 SNEGSKA (reference sequence). Trimming cost V 6 bases and J 5 bases, with 8 bases left between them. This chain's CDR3 is CSATAHNEQFF. CDR3 nucleotides: TGCAGTGCAACGGCCCACAATGAGCAGTTCTTC.

This chain uses TRBV5-6 with TRBJ1-1; TRBD1 aligns across 9 bases. The germline V gene has CDR1 SGHDT and CDR2 YYEEEE. This CDR3 has 14 residues. The V segment lost 4 bases and the J segment 2 bases; nucleotides outside the gene matches: 3. The CDR3 nucleotides read TGTGCCAGCAGCGAGGGACAGGGAAACACTGAAGCTTTCTTT. Its translation: CASSEGQGNTEAFF.

This sequence joins TRBV6-5 and TRBJ2-1, with a possible D match to TRBD1 (6 bases). There are 14 residues in the CDR3. From germline, CDR1 is MNHEY and CDR2 SVGAGI. V was cut by 5 bases and J by 4 bases, with 12 bases left in between. CDR3 in DNA: TGTGCCAGCAGTCTTCAGGGGCCTTACAATGAGCAGTTCTTC. Protein product: CASSLQGPYNEQFF.

The rearrangement links TRBV7-9 to TRBJ1-1, with 7 nucleotides matching TRBD1. The germline CDR1 and CDR2 sequences are SEHNR and FQNEAQ (reference sequence). This CDR3 contains 15 residues. V gave up 5 bases and J gave up 4 bases; unmatched junction bases: 10. The chain's CDR3 is CASSLQTGLGTEAFF. The CDR3, as DNA: TGTGCCAGCAGCCTTCAGACAGGGCTTGGCACTGAAGCTTTCTTT.

The V and J genes are TRBV18 and TRBJ2-5; 7 nucleotides agree with TRBD2. V shed 0 bases, J shed 1 base, and the junction held 2 bases outside the gene matches. The CDR3 runs 15 residues. Germline CDR1 and CDR2: KGHSH and LQKENI. The CDR3 reads CASSPPGTTQETQYF. The CDR3 nucleotides read TGTGCCAGCTCACCACCCGGGACTACCCAAGAGACCCAGTACTTC.

The J gene is TRBJ2-4, the V gene TRBV30; 7 bases agree with TRBD2. V dropped 1 base and J dropped 9; count of bases not matched to a gene: 0. The CDR3 contains 11 residues. CDR1 is GTSNPN and CDR2 is SVGIG in the germline V gene (reference sequence). CDR3 amino acids: CAWSAGGIQYF. Here the CDR3 DNA reads TGTGCCTGGAGTGCGGGGGGCATTCAGTACTTC.

This chain links TRBV9 with TRBJ1-3; D is ambiguous. CDR1 and CDR2 from the germline V gene are SGDLS and YYNGEE. The CDR3 has 14 residues. V gave up 3 bases and J gave up 7 bases, with 14 bases separating them. CDR3 protein: CASSADGRSNTIYF. The CDR3 region has the DNA TGTGCCAGCAGCGCGGACGGACGGTCCAACACCATATATTTT.